Listed below are T cell receptor beta chains from one sample, sequenced in a study of blood T cell repertoires in COVID-19. Assay: immunoSEQ multiplex PCR; the TCRdb copy retains only in-frame clones and omits some. In the table there are about 130,000 clones, 75% to 90% of which are singletons. Sequencing was carried out using PBMCs or T cells enriched from blood (not recorded which). These receptors were taken from a man aged 25 to 40 who had recovered from COVID-19. CDR3s include the opening cysteine and the closing phenylalanine or tryptophan. Some rows have no size entry. The others give once, few or many, or a class for an expanded clone.

- | TRBV4-1 | CASSPRDTDTDTQYF
- | TRBV5-1 | CASSLAGYPQETQYF
few | TRBV5-1 | CASSLAVREGRYEQYF
- | TRBV27 | CASSFQGSQAGYTF
- | TRBV5-5 | CASSLGTSGRFAKTQYF
- | TRBV27 | CASSLSGTLEAFF
- | TRBV24-1 | CATSDTSRAETQYF
- | TRBV18 | CASSSLNQPQHF
- | TRBV27 | CASSSGLAGGIGANVLTF
- | TRBV3-1/TRBV3-2 | CASSQGGLAGDTDTQYF
- | TRBV10-3 | CAISPASGTGNTEAFF
few | TRBV2 | CASSVQSTGELFF
- | TRBV7-9 | CASSQGQEQFF
- | TRBV18 | CASSAGQGYGYTF
- | TRBV27 | CASSLIGRATDTQYF
- | TRBV5-4 | CASSFRGGGTDTQYF
- | TRBV11-2 | CASSFPGTRYGYTF
- | TRBV11-2 | CASSPTGGQNYGYTF
- | TRBV11-2 | CASGGVRTSGNTIYF
- | TRBV27 | CASSPGQSYTQYF
- | TRBV7-2 | CASSLRLAGAGELFF
- | TRBV24-1 | CATSDSTVSNQPQHF
- | TRBV6-5 | CASEGGGGGNTEAFF
- | TRBV5-1 | CASSYRDRPTDTQYF
- | TRBV28 | CASSSGDSPLHF
few | TRBV6-1 | CASSAGTSGRGETQYF
- | TRBV7-8 | CASSLIYGAGGNQPQHF
- | TRBV11-2 | CASSLGSSSGNTIYF
- | TRBV19 | CASSIDGTSVNEQFF
- | TRBV7-9 | CASSLLADQETQYF
- | TRBV6-5 | CASSYSVLVPDEQYF
- | TRBV19 | CATNSINTEAFF
- | TRBV6-5 | CASKDTDNSPLHF
- | TRBV5-1 | CASSPNGGKATEAFF
- | TRBV6-5 | CASSYSDRSYGYTF
- | TRBV5-6 | CASSLPTAAGRNNEQFF
- | TRBV5-4 | CASSQGQGHSPLHF